A selection of T cell receptor beta chains follows, all from one sample in a study of monozygotic twins with inflammatory bowel disease. TCRdb re-called the 5' RACE reads and gives one entry per CDR3 protein, without DNA. With about 440,000 distinct CDR3 sequences in the sample, the ten largest clones hold approximately 2.4%. Material: blood. The receptors originated from a human donor with ulcerative colitis or Crohn's disease, or a healthy co-twin of an affected twin (not recorded which). The CDR3 runs from the conserved cysteine through the conserved F or W.

TRBV10-3,TRBJ2-3,15,CAISEGPSEADTQYF
TRBV12-3/TRBV12-4,TRBJ1-5,14,CASSRRQDNQPQHF
TRBV6-5,TRBJ2-2,16,CASSYWESRGSGELFF
TRBV19,TRBJ2-1,15,CATEKGRGPDNEQFF
TRBV7-2,TRBJ2-3,17,CASSARLAPTLADTQYF
TRBV5-1,TRBJ1-2,13,CASTSNGGWGYTF
TRBV20-1,TRBJ2-1,15,CSANPPGVSYNEQFF
TRBV11-2,TRBJ2-2,17,CASSLYYSPGNTGELFF
TRBV4-2,TRBJ1-1,15,CASSQVWTTNTEAFF
TRBV5-4,TRBJ2-1,16,CASSPDGLAGGNEQFF
TRBV4-1,TRBJ2-5,15,CASSQDSRAVETQYF
TRBV6-4,TRBJ1-1,14,CASSTGGGNTEAFF
TRBV7-3,TRBJ2-3,15,CASSLSVSDPDTQYF
TRBV20-1,TRBJ2-7,17,CSAREGLAGGQAYEQYF
TRBV2,TRBJ2-1,15,CASYYERGLPNEQFF
TRBV7-8,TRBJ1-1,14,CASSPRGSGTEAFF
TRBV14,TRBJ2-7,13,CASSPTRMSEQYF
TRBV6-1,TRBJ1-2,13,CASSVQGFDGYTF
TRBV7-2,TRBJ2-7,16,CASSLVSSSGGYEQYF
TRBV6-1,TRBJ1-5,13,CASRSQGNQPQHF
TRBV6-5,TRBJ1-5,12,CASSYLGQPQHF
TRBV24-1,TRBJ2-1,15,CATSDLVGGRDEQFF
TRBV9,TRBJ2-2,17,CASSKRAGQGFSGELFF
TRBV19,TRBJ1-6,15,CASTRDRANNSPLHF
TRBV5-6,TRBJ1-1,16,CASSRDGDRANTEAFF
TRBV5-1,TRBJ1-1,13,CASRGGLRTEAFF
TRBV20-1,TRBJ2-2,18,CSARDGLAGGPDTGELFF
TRBV20-1,TRBJ2-3,13,CSARASAGGTQYF
TRBV9,TRBJ2-7,15,CASSVAAGNTYEQYF
TRBV5-6,TRBJ1-2,11,CASSLNSGYTF
TRBV5-1,TRBJ1-6,17,CASSRNEQRSSGSPLHF
TRBV6-5,TRBJ1-6,17,CASSSTASHSYNSPLHF
TRBV20-1,TRBJ2-1,15,CSAELGTSVINEQFF
TRBV4-2,TRBJ1-3,19,CASSGSPTAGPGSGNTIYF
TRBV6-2/TRBV6-3,TRBJ2-3,15,CASSYSGTGRDTQYF
TRBV7-9,TRBJ1-5,12,CASSLPEGAQHF
TRBV4-2,TRBJ2-2,18,CASSQERGLFRGGGELFF
TRBV7-3,TRBJ2-1,15,CASSLTAGLLNEQFF
TRBV6-5,TRBJ2-1,16,CASSYPDRGNYNEQFF
TRBV20-1,TRBJ2-1,15,CSAGKPSGPYNEQFF
TRBV6-6,TRBJ1-1,14,CASSPPGQRRGAFF
TRBV27,TRBJ1-2,14,CASSPRPGLSGYTF
TRBV5-1,TRBJ2-2,15,CASSLAGANTGELFF
TRBV19,TRBJ2-1,16,CASSEQGEVPYNEQFF